This T cell receptor beta chain was found in a study of T cells after yellow fever vaccination. Per germline, CDR1 LNHDA and CDR2 SQIVND (reference sequence). V lost 4 bases to trimming and J lost 7 bases, with 11 bases between them. The CDR3 has 13 residues. In TCRdb, the 5' RACE reads were re-called with MiXCR into one record per CDR3 protein. The table lists 95,000 to 150,000 distinct CDR3 sequences, roughly 15% of them singletons, with roughly two fifths in the top ten. The sample holds a few counts of this clonotype. The source was CD8+ T cells sorted from PBMCs, collected 5 days after the yellow fever booster vaccination. This rearrangement joins TRBV19 to TRBJ2-1; the D gene is possibly TRBD1 (6 bases). This sequence was found in a man between 18 and 35 years old who received the YFV17D yellow fever vaccine. The CDR3 bases are TGTGCCAGTAGTACAAGGACAGTAAATGAGCAGTTCTTC. Translating it yields CASSTRTVNEQFF.